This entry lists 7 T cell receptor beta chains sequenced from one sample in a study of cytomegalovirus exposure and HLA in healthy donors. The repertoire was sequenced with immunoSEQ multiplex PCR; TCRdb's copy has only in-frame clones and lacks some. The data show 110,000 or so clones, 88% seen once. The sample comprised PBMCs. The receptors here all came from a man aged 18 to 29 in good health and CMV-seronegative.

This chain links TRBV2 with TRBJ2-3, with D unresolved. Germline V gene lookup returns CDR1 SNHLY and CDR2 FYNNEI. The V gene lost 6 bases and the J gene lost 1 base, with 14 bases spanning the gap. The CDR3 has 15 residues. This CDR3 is CASRELGIGTDTQYF. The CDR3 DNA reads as TGTGCCAGCAGGGAACTTGGCATCGGCACAGATACGCAGTATTTT.

The CDR3 region is CASSVDRPNSGANVLTF. CDR3 coding DNA: TGCGCCAGCAGCGTGGACAGGCCTAACTCTGGGGCCAACGTCCTGACTTTC. The genes are TRBV5-1 and TRBJ2-6; 7 bases agree with TRBD1. The CDR3 consists of 17 residues. V dropped 4 bases and J dropped 0; count of bases not matched to a gene: 7. CDR1 SGHRS and CDR2 YFSETQ come from the germline V gene.

CDR3 in DNA: TGCAGCGTCAGGACAGGGGGCCTGAACGAGCAGTACTTC. Amino acids: CSVRTGGLNEQYF. The gene calls are TRBV29-1 and TRBJ2-7; 11 nucleotides line up with TRBD1. V lost 6 bases and J lost 5; bases outside the gene matches: 6. CDR3 length equals 13 residues. In germline, CDR1 is SQVTM, CDR2 ANQGSEA.

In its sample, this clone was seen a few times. The chain's CDR3 is CASSGRDTGELFF. The CDR3 DNA reads as TGTGCCAGCAGTGGGAGGGACACCGGGGAGCTGTTTTTT. J is TRBJ2-2 and V is TRBV6-4; maybe TRBD2 (6 bases). The length of the CDR3 is 13 residues. In germline, CDR1 is MRHNA, CDR2 SNTAGT. V shed 4 bases and J shed 3 bases, with 6 bases lying between them.

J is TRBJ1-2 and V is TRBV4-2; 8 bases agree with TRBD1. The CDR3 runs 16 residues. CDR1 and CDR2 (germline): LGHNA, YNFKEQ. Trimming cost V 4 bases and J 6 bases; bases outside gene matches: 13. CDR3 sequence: CASSRLPGGDLHGYTF. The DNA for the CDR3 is TGTGCCAGCAGCCGGCTCCCAGGGGGCGATTTGCATGGCTACACCTTC.

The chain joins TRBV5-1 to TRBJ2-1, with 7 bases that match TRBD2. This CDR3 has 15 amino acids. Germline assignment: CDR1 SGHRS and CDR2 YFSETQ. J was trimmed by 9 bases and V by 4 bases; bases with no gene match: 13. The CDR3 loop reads CASSPPRLAEGEQFF. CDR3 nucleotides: TGCGCCAGCAGCCCGCCCCGACTAGCAGAAGGTGAGCAGTTCTTC.

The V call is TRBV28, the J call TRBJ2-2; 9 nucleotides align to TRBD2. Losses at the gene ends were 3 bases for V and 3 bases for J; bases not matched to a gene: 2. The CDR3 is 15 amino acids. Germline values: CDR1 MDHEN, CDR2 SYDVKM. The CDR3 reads CASSFRGGDTGELFF. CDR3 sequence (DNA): TGTGCCAGCAGTTTTCGCGGGGGGGACACCGGGGAGCTGTTTTTT.